Shown below are 27 T cell receptor beta chains from a single sample sequenced in a study of monozygotic twins with cystic fibrosis. Libraries were prepared by immunoSEQ multiplex PCR; TCRdb keeps only in-frame clonotypes and omits some of them. The table records approximately 14,000 clones, about 98% of them present only once. The material sequenced was blood. The receptors stem from a girl aged 2 to 10 with cystic fibrosis.

CDR3: CASSLDYWPEVLPSYEQYF. The DNA of the CDR3 is TGTGCCAGCAGCTTGGATTATTGGCCGGAGGTACTTCCATCCTACGAGCAGTACTTC. This sequence joins TRBV5-5 and TRBJ2-7, with a weak D call TRBD2 (5 bases). Germline loops: CDR1 SGHKS, CDR2 YYEKEE (reference sequence). The CDR3 is made up of 19 amino acids. Trimming took off 0 bases at V and 1 base at J, with 23 bases between the two ends.

V and J are TRBV18 and TRBJ2-3; D possibly corresponds to TRBD1 (6 bases). This CDR3 region has 15 residues. The V end lost 4 bases, the J end lost 0 bases, and 11 bases lay between the germline ends. Per germline, CDR1 KGHSH and CDR2 LQKENI. The DNA of the CDR3 is TGTGCCAGCTCACTACAGGGTACTAGCACAGATACGCAGTATTTT. Translation gives CASSLQGTSTDTQYF.

The chain employs TRBV19 and TRBJ2-7; TRBD1 agrees at 9 bases. This CDR3 has 16 residues. Trimming took 5 bases from V and 2 from J; bases not matched to a gene: 10. CDR1 is LNHDA and CDR2 is SQIVND in the germline V gene (reference sequence). CDR3 sequence: CASSQNRDRAPYEQYF. For the CDR3, the DNA is TGTGCCAGTAGTCAGAACCGGGACAGGGCCCCCTACGAGCAGTACTTC.

The rearrangement joins TRBV11-3 to TRBJ2-6; D might be TRBD1 or TRBD2, each matching 5 bases. Germline V lookup: CDR1 SGHNT, CDR2 YENEEA. CDR3 length: 19 amino acids. The germline V and J ends were trimmed by 5 bases and 1 base, with 21 bases remaining between them. In nucleotides, the CDR3 is TGTGCCAGCAGCCCCGGGGCAGGAAGTTTATTATCTGGGGCCAACGTCCTGACTTTC. Translating it yields CASSPGAGSLLSGANVLTF.

This sequence joins TRBV11-1 and TRBJ1-1; possible D gene TRBD1, 5 bases. Germline V gene data show CDR1 as SGHAT and CDR2 as FQDESV (reference sequence). The length of the CDR3 is 14 residues. V was clipped by 1 base and J by 2 bases, with 8 bases between them. The CDR3: CASSLGQFNTEAFF. The CDR3 DNA reads TGTGCCAGCAGCTTAGGACAGTTCAACACTGAAGCTTTCTTT.

The chain has TRBV9 and TRBJ2-1; 11 bases are shared with TRBD2. Germline CDR1 and CDR2: SGDLS and YYNGEE. V trimming: 3 bases; J trimming: 4 bases; junction bases outside the gene matches: 6. The CDR3 runs 16 residues. DNA for the CDR3: TGTGCCAGCAGCGGTAGCGGGGGGGGTCATTACAATGAGCAGTTCTTC. The encoded protein is CASSGSGGGHYNEQFF.

This sequence joins TRBV7-9 and TRBJ1-1, with D uncertain. Germline V CDR1 and CDR2: SEHNR, FQNEAQ (reference sequence). The CDR3 is 13 amino acids. Trimming removed 4 bases at V and 4 bases at J, with 10 bases between. CDR3 loop: CASSSGWGTEAFF. For the CDR3, the DNA is TGTGCCAGCAGCTCCGGGTGGGGCACTGAAGCTTTCTTT.

J is TRBJ1-1 and V is TRBV6-5; D is unclear. CDR3 length equals 11 residues. V lost 6 bases to trimming and J lost 1 base, with 3 bases between them. Per germline, CDR1 MNHEY and CDR2 SVGAGI. CDR3: CASRRNTEAFF. CDR3 coding DNA: TGTGCCAGCAGAAGGAACACTGAAGCTTTCTTT.

This clone appeared a single time. V is TRBV2 and J is TRBJ2-7; 16 bases agree with TRBD2. CDR1 and CDR2 from the germline V gene are SNHLY and FYNNEI. J was trimmed by 11 bases and V by 6 bases; bases with no gene match: 7. The CDR3 totals 14 residues. CDR3 region: CASRAGTSGRVEYF. In DNA form, the CDR3 reads TGTGCCAGCAGAGCCGGGACTAGCGGGAGGGTAGAGTACTTC.

The chain is built from TRBV18 and TRBJ1-1, with D perhaps TRBD1 (5 bases). The CDR3 is 17 residues long. V dropped 1 base and J dropped 0 bases, with 15 bases sitting between them. Germline CDR1 is KGHSH and CDR2 is LQKENI. The CDR3 DNA reads TGTGCCAGCTCACCACGAGGGGCCAACTCCATGAACACTGAAGCTTTCTTT. Its translation is CASSPRGANSMNTEAFF.

V usage is TRBV2 and J usage is TRBJ1-5; D is perhaps TRBD1 (5 bases). CDR1 is SNHLY and CDR2 is FYNNEI in the germline V gene. This CDR3 has 13 amino acids. Trimming removed 5 bases at V and 11 bases at J, with 16 bases between. DNA of the CDR3: TGTGCCAGCAGTAGTGGGGACCGGGTAACCCAGCATTTT. This gives the protein CASSSGDRVTQHF.

The chain joins TRBV1 to TRBJ2-7; the table's TRBD2 call for D was not verified on the DNA. TRBV1 is annotated as a pseudogene. CDR3 length equals 16 residues. The DNA for the CDR3 is TGCACCAGCAGCCCTGAAACCCGGGACTACCGCTACGAGCAGTACTTC. Translated, it gives CTSSPETRDYRYEQYF.

The CDR3 here is CASSWDLLANQEAFF. The CDR3 DNA is TGTGCCAGCAGCTGGGACCTACTGGCTAACCAAGAAGCTTTCTTT. The gene calls are TRBV5-4 and TRBJ1-1; a weak D match, TRBD1 (5 bases). This CDR3 is 15 amino acids long. Germline values: CDR1 SGHNT, CDR2 YYREEE (reference sequence). Trimming took off 3 bases at V and 8 bases at J, with 20 bases between the two ends.

This rearrangement joins TRBV4-1 to TRBJ2-1; TRBD2 matches 7 bases. Germline V gene lookup returns CDR1 MGHRA and CDR2 YSYEKL. There are 18 residues in the CDR3. The V segment lost 1 base and the J segment 0 bases; nucleotides outside the gene matches: 9. Here the CDR3 reads CASSQGPFGRSSYNEQFF. In nucleotides, the CDR3 is TGCGCCAGCAGCCAAGGTCCTTTCGGGAGGAGCTCCTACAATGAGCAGTTCTTC.

This chain joins TRBV2 and TRBJ1-2; D is uncertain. Per germline, CDR1 SNHLY and CDR2 FYNNEI. V was shortened by 3 bases and J by 6 bases, with 14 bases between the two germline ends. The CDR3 length is 14 residues. The CDR3 region has the DNA TGTGCCAGCAGTGAGCCCGGGGTGAGTGATGGCTACACCTTC. Protein sequence: CASSEPGVSDGYTF.

This chain joins TRBV5-4 and TRBJ1-2; tentative D call: TRBD1 (5 bases). CDR1 SGHNT and CDR2 YYREEE come from the germline V gene (reference sequence). Between the trimmed V and J ends, which lost 1 base and 8 bases, there was a span of 21 bases. There are 16 residues in the CDR3. In nucleotides, the CDR3 is TGTGCCAGCAGCTTGAATTTTGAAACCAGGGTAAACGGCTACACCTTC. Translating gives CASSLNFETRVNGYTF.

The chain employs TRBV11-2 and TRBJ2-1; 12 nucleotides line up with TRBD2. V lost 5 bases and J lost 7; bases outside the gene matches: 12. The CDR3 covers 17 residues. Germline V gene lookup returns CDR1 SGHAT and CDR2 FQNNGV. The CDR3 nucleotides read TGTGCCAGCAGCCTAACGCGGACTAGCGGGATATTAAATGAGCAGTTCTTC. It encodes CASSLTRTSGILNEQFF. Using reference TRBV11-2 and TRBJ2-1 for the parts outside the CDR3, the full variable domain is EAGVAQSPRYKIIEKRQSVAFWCNPISGHATLYWYQQILGQGPKLLIQFQNNGVVDDSQLPKDRFSAERLKGVDSTLKIQPAKLEDSAVYLCASSLTRTSGILNEQFFGPGTRLTVL.

The rearrangement uses TRBV15 and TRBJ1-2; D unclear. CDR3 length equals 13 residues. Germline values: CDR1 LNHNV, CDR2 YYDKDF (reference sequence). The V and J ends lost 1 base and 2 bases respectively, with 5 bases between them. CDR3 DNA: TGTGCCACCAGCAGAGGGCCAAACTATGGCTACACCTTC. It is translated as CATSRGPNYGYTF.

The chain uses TRBV2 and TRBJ2-7; the match to TRBD2 covers 7 bases. This CDR3 has 20 amino acids. Germline lookup yields CDR1 SNHLY and CDR2 FYNNEI. The V gene end was trimmed by 4 bases and the J gene end by 3 bases; junction bases not matched to a gene: 24. CDR3 DNA: TGTGCCAGCAGTGTCTCAGGTCTGGGAGGGAGCGGAGGGCGGCTCTACGAGCAGTACTTC. It translates to CASSVSGLGGSGGRLYEQYF.

The chain has TRBV6-5 and TRBJ2-5; D is unclear. The CDR3 totals 11 residues. Between the trimmed V and J ends, which lost 4 bases and 5 bases, there was a span of 5 bases. From germline, CDR1 is MNHEY and CDR2 SVGAGI. The DNA for the CDR3 is TGTGCCAGCAGTTTTGGGGAGACCCAGTACTTC. Residues: CASSFGETQYF.

This chain's CDR3 is CASGVNQPQHF. As DNA, the CDR3 is TGTGCCAGCGGGGTCAATCAGCCCCAGCATTTT. This chain uses TRBV6-5 with TRBJ1-5, with unresolved D. The CDR3 is made up of 11 amino acids. Germline CDR1 reads MNHEY; CDR2 reads SVGAGI. V dropped 8 bases and J dropped 3 bases, with 5 bases sitting between them.

This chain uses TRBV7-2 with TRBJ2-1; the D gene is possibly TRBD1 (6 bases). The germline V gene encodes CDR1 SGHTA and CDR2 FQGNSA. CDR3 length: 16 amino acids. Between the trimmed V and J ends, which lost 3 bases and 8 bases, there was a span of 20 bases. The CDR3 DNA reads TGTGCCAGCAGCTTCAAGGGCCAAACAGGGATTGATGAGCAGTTCTTC. Encoded protein: CASSFKGQTGIDEQFF. The variable domain in full, with the rest retrieved from reference TRBV7-2 and TRBJ2-1, is GAGVSQSPSNKVTEKGKDVELRCDPISGHTALYWYRQSLGQGLEFLIYFQGNSAPDKSGLPSDRFSAERTGGSVSTLTIQRTQQEDSAVYLCASSFKGQTGIDEQFFGPGTRLTVL.

The chain is built from TRBV20-1 and TRBJ2-7; D is ambiguous. V lost 0 bases and J lost 11, with 11 bases in between. Germline V CDR1 and CDR2: DFQATT, SNEGSKA (reference sequence). The CDR3 sequence is 11 residues long. The CDR3 bases are TGCAGTGCTAGAGATCAAGTTATGGAGTACTTC. Amino acid sequence: CSARDQVMEYF.

The chain recombines TRBV21-1 with TRBJ1-1; TRBD1 is the table's D call, not checked against the DNA. TRBV21-1 is a documented pseudogene. The CDR3 is made up of 15 amino acids. The CDR3 sequence: CASSKGEGGNTEAFF. CDR3 sequence (DNA): TGTGCCAGCAGCAAAGGGGAAGGGGGGAACACTGAAGCTTTCTTT.

This chain uses TRBV10-2 with TRBJ2-5, with D tentatively TRBD2 (7 bases). V was cut by 6 bases and J by 2 bases, with 13 bases left in between. Germline-derived CDR1 and CDR2 are WSHSY and SAAADI. The CDR3 is 14 residues long. This chain's CDR3 is CASREGGGQETQYF. DNA for the CDR3: TGCGCCAGCAGAGAAGGGGGGGGGCAAGAGACCCAGTACTTC.

V is TRBV21-1 and J is TRBJ2-7; TRBD1 is the table's D call and was not checked against the DNA. TRBV21-1 is a pseudogene. The CDR3 contains 15 residues. This CDR3 reads CASSSRDRLPTRQYF. CDR3 in DNA: TGTGCCAGCAGCAGCCGGGACAGGCTCCCTACGAGGCAGTACTTC.

This clone appeared once. V gene TRBV6-5 combines with J gene TRBJ1-5; no definite D call. There are 12 residues in the CDR3. The germline V gene encodes CDR1 MNHEY and CDR2 SVGAGI. V lost 0 bases to trimming and J lost 5 bases, with 2 bases between them. CDR3 sequence (DNA): TGTGCCAGCAGTTACTCGTATCAGCCCCAGCATTTT. Its translation is CASSYSYQPQHF.